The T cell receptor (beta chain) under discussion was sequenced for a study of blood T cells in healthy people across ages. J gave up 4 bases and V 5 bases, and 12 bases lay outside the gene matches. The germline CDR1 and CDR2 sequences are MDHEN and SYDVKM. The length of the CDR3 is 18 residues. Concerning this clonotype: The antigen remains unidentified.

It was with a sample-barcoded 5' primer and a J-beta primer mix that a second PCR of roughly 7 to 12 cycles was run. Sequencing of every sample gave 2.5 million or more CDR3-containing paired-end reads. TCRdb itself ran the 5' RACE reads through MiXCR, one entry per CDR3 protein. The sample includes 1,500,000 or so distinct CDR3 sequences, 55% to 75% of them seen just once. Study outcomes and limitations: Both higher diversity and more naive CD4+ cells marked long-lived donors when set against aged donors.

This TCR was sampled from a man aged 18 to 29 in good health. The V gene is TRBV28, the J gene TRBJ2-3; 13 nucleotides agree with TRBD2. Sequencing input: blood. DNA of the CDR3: TGTGCCAGCAGTCTAAATCCCCGGACTAGCGGGGGCTCAGATACGCAGTATTTT. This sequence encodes CASSLNPRTSGGSDTQYF. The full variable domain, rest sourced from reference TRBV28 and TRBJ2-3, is DVKVTQSSRYLVKRTGEKVFLECVQDMDHENMFWYRQDPGLGLRLIYFSYDVKMKEKGDIPEGYSVSREKKERFSLILESASTNQTSMYLCASSLNPRTSGGSDTQYFGPGTRLTVL.